These 23 T cell receptor beta chains were all obtained from the same sample, sequenced in a study of blood T cell repertoires in COVID-19. Repertoires were generated with immunoSEQ multiplex PCR, while TCRdb's copy carries only in-frame clones and drops some. This sample has some 320,000 clones, with 70% to 90% found just once. Sequenced sample: peripheral blood. The receptor set was obtained from a woman aged 50 to 60 who had recovered from COVID-19.

V and J are TRBV5-6 and TRBJ1-3, with D tentatively TRBD1 (6 bases). The CDR3 length is 17 residues. Per germline, CDR1 SGHDT and CDR2 YYEEEE. V shed 0 bases and J shed 0 bases, with 13 bases lying between them. In DNA, the CDR3 is TGTGCCAGCAGCTTGGCCCCGGGACACTACTCTGGAAACACCATATATTTT. It translates to CASSLAPGHYSGNTIYF.

The chain is built from TRBV2 and TRBJ1-5, with TRBD1 as a possible D gene (6 bases). The CDR3 sequence is 14 residues long. Germline V gives CDR1 SNHLY, CDR2 FYNNEI. V was cut by 6 bases and J by 3 bases, with 12 bases left in between. CDR3 sequence: CASRADRNNQPQHF. The CDR3 nucleotides read TGTGCCAGCAGAGCCGACAGGAACAATCAGCCCCAGCATTTT.

This sequence joins TRBV6-1 and TRBJ1-1, with TRBD1 matching 10 bases. The CDR3 has 15 residues. Per germline, CDR1 MNHNS and CDR2 SASEGT. V lost 3 bases and J lost 11; bases outside the gene matches: 12. As DNA, the CDR3 is TGTGCCAGCAGTGAGCCGGGACAGGGGAGTCGAGGGGCTTTCTTT. Protein: CASSEPGQGSRGAFF.

This chain joins TRBV5-4 and TRBJ1-4; possibly TRBD1 for D (5 bases). The V gene's germline CDR1 is SGHNT and CDR2 YYREEE (reference sequence). CDR3 length equals 15 residues. Trimming left V 0 bases short and J 7 bases short, with 13 bases between. The CDR3 DNA is TGTGCCAGCAGCTTGGATCCAGGGAGGAGTGAAAAACTGTTTTTT. Translated: CASSLDPGRSEKLFF.

The chain uses TRBV5-4 and TRBJ1-2, with 7 positions matching TRBD1. The V and J ends lost 2 bases and 2 bases, in that order; junction bases with no gene match: 3. The germline gives CDR1 SGHNT, CDR2 YYREEE (reference sequence). This CDR3 region has 14 residues. The CDR3 is CASSLDRVNYGYTF. Here the CDR3 DNA reads TGTGCCAGCAGCTTAGACAGGGTGAACTATGGCTACACCTTC.

This clone came up once. The chain employs TRBV14 and TRBJ1-2; 8 bases agree with TRBD1. This CDR3 spans 15 amino acids. The V segment lost 4 bases and the J segment 0 bases; nucleotides outside the gene matches: 4. The germline gives CDR1 SGHDN, CDR2 FVKESK. The CDR3 reads CASSPTTGANYGYTF. The CDR3 DNA is TGTGCCAGCAGCCCAACGACAGGGGCTAACTATGGCTACACCTTC.

The V gene is TRBV29-1, the J gene TRBJ2-7; unclear D gene. Germline values: CDR1 SQVTM, CDR2 ANQGSEA. This CDR3 contains 12 residues. V gave up 7 bases and J gave up 0 bases, with 10 bases separating them. CDR3: CSARISSYEQYF. The CDR3 DNA reads TGCAGCGCGCGCATCAGCTCCTACGAGCAGTACTTC.

This clone occurred a few times. The chain carries TRBV27 and TRBJ1-1; no clear D. Germline V gene data show CDR1 as MNHEY and CDR2 as SMNVEV (reference sequence). The CDR3 is 12 amino acids. Trimming removed 6 bases from V and 4 bases from J, with 9 bases in between. The CDR3 is CASSLDRTEAFF. The CDR3 DNA is TGTGCCAGCAGCCTAGATCGCACTGAAGCTTTCTTT.

This clone was seen a single time. This chain joins TRBV11-2 and TRBJ2-7; TRBD2 matches at 12 bases. This CDR3 contains 14 residues. The J segment lost 5 bases and the V segment lost 5 bases, leaving 4 bases of the junction unmatched. Looked up from germline, CDR1 is SGHAT and CDR2 is FQNNGV. The CDR3 DNA reads TGTGCCAGCAGCCAAGGACTAGCGGGACACGAGCAGTACTTC. Its translation is CASSQGLAGHEQYF.

This chain uses TRBV1 with TRBJ2-7; no DNA check was done on the table's D call, TRBD2. TRBV1 is a pseudogene locus. The CDR3 is made up of 17 amino acids. This chain's CDR3 is CTSSLHQLAGGPDEQYF. CDR3 nucleotide sequence: TGCACCAGCAGCCTCCACCAACTAGCGGGAGGGCCTGACGAGCAGTACTTC.

The chain is built from TRBV3-1 (or the pseudogene TRBV3-2) and TRBJ2-1, with D possibly TRBD2 on 6 matching bases. The CDR3 extends over 14 amino acids. Per the germline V gene, CDR1 is LGHDT and CDR2 is YNNKEL (reference sequence). V lost 0 bases to trimming and J lost 7 bases, with 10 bases between them. The CDR3, as DNA: TGTGCCAGCAGCCAAGATTTGGCGGGGAATGAGCAGTTCTTC. Translating gives CASSQDLAGNEQFF.

The rearrangement links TRBV7-3 to TRBJ2-3; D perhaps matches TRBD2 (5 bases). The V gene lost 3 bases and the J gene lost 6 bases, with 13 bases spanning the gap. The CDR3 spans 14 residues. Germline-derived CDR1 and CDR2 are SGHTA and FQGTGA. CDR3: CASSFSGRTDTQYF. For the CDR3, the DNA is TGTGCCAGCAGCTTTTCCGGGCGGACTGATACGCAGTATTTT.

The J gene is TRBJ1-1, the V gene TRBV29-1, with a weak D call TRBD1 (5 bases). Between the trimmed V and J ends, which lost 6 bases and 5 bases, there was a span of 16 bases. The CDR3 runs to 13 residues. Looked up from germline, CDR1 is SQVTM and CDR2 is ANQGSEA. This CDR3 reads CSVPGLLRTEAFF. In nucleotides, the CDR3 is TGCAGCGTGCCGGGACTTCTGAGGACTGAAGCTTTCTTT. Full variable domain (outside the CDR3, taken from reference TRBV29-1 and TRBJ1-1): SAVISQKPSRDICQRGTSLTIQCQVDSQVTMMFWYRQQPGQSLTLIATANQGSEATYESGFVIDKFPISRPNLTFSTLTVSNMSPEDSSIYLCSVPGLLRTEAFFGQGTRLTVV.

The chain is built from TRBV18 and TRBJ1-2; D unresolved. V was trimmed by 0 bases and J by 2 bases, leaving 7 bases between them. Germline V gene lookup returns CDR1 KGHSH and CDR2 LQKENI. The CDR3 is made up of 14 amino acids. CDR3 DNA sequence: TGTGCCAGCTCACCACCGGCGGGAAACTATGGCTACACCTTC. It codes for CASSPPAGNYGYTF.

J is TRBJ2-3 and V is TRBV10-3, with D perhaps TRBD2 (6 bases). Per germline, CDR1 ENHRY and CDR2 SYGVKD. V was cut by 5 bases and J by 0 bases, with 15 bases left in between. The CDR3 is 16 amino acids. CDR3 region: CAISPGFGGSTDTQYF. The CDR3 nucleotides are TGTGCCATCAGTCCAGGGTTCGGGGGTAGCACAGATACGCAGTATTTT.

This chain joins TRBV7-9 and TRBJ2-3; 7 bases map to TRBD1. The germline V gene encodes CDR1 SEHNR and CDR2 FQNEAQ (reference sequence). V was pared by 5 bases and J by 4 bases, with 6 bases of the junction left unmatched. CDR3 length: 14 amino acids. Here the CDR3 DNA reads TGTGCCAGCAGCCTTCGGCAGGGGGCAGATACGCAGTATTTT. The encoded protein is CASSLRQGADTQYF.

The chain has TRBV9 and TRBJ1-2; D gene uncertain. The CDR3 is made up of 14 amino acids. The germline gives CDR1 SGDLS, CDR2 YYNGEE. The germline V and J ends were trimmed by 4 bases and 7 bases, with 17 bases remaining between them. The CDR3 region is CASSPPGQPLGYTF. CDR3 coding DNA: TGTGCCAGCAGCCCCCCAGGCCAACCACTTGGCTACACCTTC.

The chain uses TRBV6-2 or TRBV6-3 and TRBJ2-7; possibly TRBD1 for D (5 bases). The CDR3 loop spans 15 amino acids. The germline V gene has CDR1 MNHEY and CDR2 SVGEGT. Trimming took off 2 bases at V and 0 bases at J, with 11 bases between the two ends. This CDR3 reads CASSYDLTVSYEQYF. The CDR3 DNA is TGTGCCAGCAGTTACGATTTGACAGTCTCCTACGAGCAGTACTTC.

This clone was observed a single time. The CDR3 bases are TGTGCCAGCACGGCGGTCAGTAACACCGGGGAGCTGTTTTTT. Its protein is CASTAVSNTGELFF. V gene TRBV5-5 combines with J gene TRBJ2-2, with D unresolved. Trimming removed 6 bases at V and 2 bases at J, with 11 bases between. CDR1 is SGHKS, CDR2 YYEKEE, per germline (reference sequence). The CDR3 extends over 14 amino acids.

The V call is TRBV9, the J call TRBJ2-5; possible D gene TRBD1, 6 bases. The CDR3 sequence is 14 residues long. V was shortened by 4 bases and J by 5 bases, with 15 bases between the two germline ends. Germline V gene data show CDR1 as SGDLS and CDR2 as YYNGEE. In DNA, the CDR3 is TGTGCCAGCAGCACCGAGACAGGAGCGGAGACCCAGTACTTC. Residues: CASSTETGAETQYF.

The gene calls are TRBV27 and TRBJ2-5; 7 positions match TRBD1. The CDR3 has 16 residues. CDR1 is MNHEY and CDR2 is SMNVEV in the germline V gene (reference sequence). Trimming at V came to 4 bases and at J to 5 bases, leaving 13 bases not matched to a gene. The DNA for the CDR3 is TGTGCCAGCAGTTCTACAGGGGCTGGGGTCCTGGAGACCCAGTACTTC. Protein sequence: CASSSTGAGVLETQYF.

This clone was recorded only once. The V call is TRBV6-5, the J call TRBJ2-7; TRBD2 matches at 10 bases. V lost 6 bases, J lost 7 bases, and 9 bases stayed unmatched. The CDR3 loop spans 14 amino acids. Germline V gives CDR1 MNHEY, CDR2 SVGAGI. The DNA for the CDR3 is TGTGCCAGCAGGATTAGCGGGAGGATTGGAGAGCAGTACTTC. Residues: CASRISGRIGEQYF.

The V gene is TRBV7-9, the J gene TRBJ1-4; D is possibly TRBD1 (5 bases). The germline V and J ends were trimmed by 5 bases and 0 bases, with 10 bases remaining between them. This CDR3 contains 15 residues. CDR1 and CDR2 (germline): SEHNR, FQNEAQ (reference sequence). This chain's CDR3 is CASSLGAATNEKLFF. Here the CDR3 DNA reads TGTGCCAGCAGCCTTGGGGCCGCAACTAATGAAAAACTGTTTTTT.